This T cell receptor beta chain was identified during a study of T cell clusters in autoimmune cytopenias. Study details: TRB sequencing had a median approximately 50,000 reads and about 2,500 distinct clonotypes per sample.

The CDR3 runs to 12 residues. CDR1 MNHEY and CDR2 SMNVEV come from the germline V gene (reference sequence). TRB was amplified from about 270 ng of peripheral blood genomic DNA per sample. Overall study findings and caveats: Active autoimmune hepatitis patients had approximately 3.2-fold fewer exclusive TRB clusters than healthy donors. The T cell clusters came from computational analysis alone and lack functional validation. Primary autoimmune cytopenia patients appeared to lack physiological T cell clusters present in healthy donors.

TRB rearrangements were amplified by touch-down multiplex PCR with mixed TRB-A/B primers. Using the multiplex PCR reads, TCRdb records one entry per CDR3 protein without DNA. The table counts about 5,000 distinct CDR3 sequences; approximately 8.5% lies in the top ten. Remarks on this clonotype: The target antigen is unknown.

The V and J genes are TRBV27 and TRBJ2-5; with no DNA, the TCRdb D assignment of TRBD2 cannot be verified. The sequenced sample consisted of peripheral blood. The receptor was derived from a human donor with an autoimmune cytopenia or autoimmune hepatitis (not recorded which). The CDR3 sequence is CASRLVQETQYF.